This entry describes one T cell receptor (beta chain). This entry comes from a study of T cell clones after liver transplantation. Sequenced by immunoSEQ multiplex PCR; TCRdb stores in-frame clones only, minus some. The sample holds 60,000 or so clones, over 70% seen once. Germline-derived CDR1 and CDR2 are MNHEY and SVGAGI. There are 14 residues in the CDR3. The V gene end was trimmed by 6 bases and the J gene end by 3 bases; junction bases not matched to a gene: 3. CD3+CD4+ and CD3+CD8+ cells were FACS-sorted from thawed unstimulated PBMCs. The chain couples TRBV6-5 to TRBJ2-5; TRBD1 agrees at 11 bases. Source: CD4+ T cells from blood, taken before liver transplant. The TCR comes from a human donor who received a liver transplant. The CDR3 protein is CASRGTGGEETQYF. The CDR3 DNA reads TGTGCCAGCAGAGGGACAGGGGGTGAAGAGACCCAGTACTTC.